These 25 T cell receptor beta chains came from one sample sequenced in a study of low-dose radiotherapy and immunotherapy resistance in tumors. The time point here: before trial treatment. First-strand cDNA used TRAV- and TRBV-specific primers, covering alpha and beta chains. A roughly 21-cycle PCR with a constant-region primer and V-primer adapter amplified TCRs. TCRdb passed the reads through MiXCR, listing each CDR3 protein once. Among 54,000 or so distinct CDR3 sequences listed, under 30% were seen once. Here the sequenced sample was PBMCs, taken before treatment. The origin of the receptors is a male donor with prostate cancer.

The chain has TRBV4-2 and TRBJ2-3; a weak D match, TRBD2 (6 bases). The CDR3 sequence is 13 residues long. Germline CDR1 is LGHNA and CDR2 is YNFKEQ. Trimming stripped 0 bases from V and 9 bases from J, with 10 bases between. The CDR3 region has the DNA TGTGCCAGCAGCCAAGATCGTGCGGGGACGCAGTATTTT. Translation: CASSQDRAGTQYF.

In this sample, this clonotype turned up many times. This chain connects TRBV5-6 to TRBJ1-1, with 7 bases aligning to TRBD1. The CDR3 length is 13 residues. Germline CDR1 SGHDT, CDR2 YYEEEE. Trimming removed 4 bases from V and 6 bases from J; junction bases left unmatched: 6. This chain's CDR3 is CASSQDRTPEAFF. The CDR3 DNA sequence: TGTGCCAGCAGCCAGGACAGGACCCCTGAAGCTTTCTTT.

On this clonotype itself: A read error likely explains this, since a far larger clone differs by one base. The chain joins TRBV5-1 to TRBJ2-7; 9 positions agree with TRBD2. The germline V gene has CDR1 SGHRS and CDR2 YFSETQ. Trimming cost V 4 bases and J 7 bases; bases outside gene matches: 12. The CDR3 spans 15 residues. The CDR3 DNA follows: TGCGCCAGCAGCCCTAGCGGGACCGCTTACAATGAGCAGTACTTC. This codes for CASSPSGTAYNEQYF.

The chain combines TRBV4-2 with TRBJ2-7; D is possibly TRBD1 (5 bases). Trimming cost V 10 bases and J 2 bases, with 15 bases left between them. Germline CDR1 reads LGHNA; CDR2 reads YNFKEQ. The CDR3 is 13 amino acids. Written as DNA, the CDR3 is TGTGCCACCCAGGGTCCGGGCACCTACGAGCAGTACTTC. This gives the protein CATQGPGTYEQYF.

This sequence joins TRBV6-2 or TRBV6-3 and TRBJ1-5, with 7 nucleotides matching TRBD1. With 5 bases clipped from V and 5 bases from J, the junction kept 15 bases outside the gene matches. There are 17 residues in the CDR3. CDR1 and CDR2 from the germline V gene are MNHEY and SVGEGT. The CDR3 loop is CASSQYLPSGGDQPQHF. CDR3 nucleotide sequence: TGTGCCAGCAGTCAATATTTGCCCTCAGGGGGAGATCAGCCCCAGCATTTT.

This clonotype was found a few times. The chain links TRBV5-1 to TRBJ1-1; 10 nucleotides line up with TRBD1. The germline gives CDR1 SGHRS, CDR2 YFSETQ. The CDR3 contains 19 residues. Trimming at V came to 0 bases and at J to 3 bases, leaving 14 bases not matched to a gene. The CDR3 spells CASSLALRDRGEVHTEAFF. CDR3 coding DNA: TGCGCCAGCAGCTTGGCTTTAAGGGACAGGGGAGAAGTTCACACTGAAGCTTTCTTT.

Remarks on this clonotype: A far larger clone is only one base removed, so a read error is likely. V usage is TRBV5-8 and J usage is TRBJ2-7, with 7 bases aligning to TRBD1. Germline-derived CDR1 and CDR2 are SGHTS and YDEGEE. V dropped 4 bases and J dropped 7; count of bases not matched to a gene: 8. This CDR3 region has 13 residues. Here the CDR3 reads CASSLGQDNEQYF. The CDR3 DNA follows: TGTGCCAGCAGCCTTGGACAGGACAATGAGCAGTACTTC. The full variable domain, rest sourced from reference TRBV5-8 and TRBJ2-7, is EAGVTQSPTHLIKTRGQQATLRCSPISGHTSVYWYQQALGLGLQFLLWYDEGEERNRGNFPPRFSGRQFPNYSSELNVNALELEDSALYLCASSLGQDNEQYFGPGTRLTVT.

This clonotype appeared a few times. V gene TRBV27 combines with J gene TRBJ2-6; no clear D gene. Germline V CDR1 and CDR2: MNHEY, SMNVEV (reference sequence). Trimming left V 3 bases short and J 0 bases short, with 3 bases between. The CDR3 is made up of 14 amino acids. In nucleotides, the CDR3 is TGTGCCAGCAGTTTCCTCTCTGGGGCCAACGTCCTGACTTTC. As protein: CASSFLSGANVLTF.

This clonotype was seen many times. The DNA for the CDR3 is TGTGCCAGCAGTTACTCTTCAGGGGTTGGAGCTTTCTTT. Amino acid sequence: CASSYSSGVGAFF. The genes are TRBV6-2 or TRBV6-3 and TRBJ1-1, with D possibly matching TRBD1 (6 bases). This CDR3 comprises 13 residues. Germline CDR1 reads MNHEY; CDR2 reads SVGEGT. V shed 0 bases and J shed 10 bases, with 12 bases lying between them.

Only one count was recorded for this clonotype. A read error is the likely source, as a far larger clone sits one nucleotide away. This rearrangement joins TRBV6-2 or TRBV6-3 to TRBJ2-5; D is unclear. From germline, CDR1 is MNHEY and CDR2 SVGEGT. The CDR3 is made up of 14 amino acids. The chain's CDR3 is CAGSDPGLGETQYF. The CDR3 DNA reads as TGTGCCGGCAGCGACCCAGGCTTGGGAGAGACCCAGTACTTC.

This clonotype was observed once. This rearrangement joins TRBV5-1 to TRBJ2-5; D is ambiguous. Looked up from germline, CDR1 is SGHRS and CDR2 is YFSETQ. Trimming took off 0 bases at V and 5 bases at J, with 11 bases between the two ends. There are 14 residues in the CDR3. The CDR3: CASSLGTGAETQYF. CDR3 nucleotide sequence: TGCGCCAGCAGCTTGGGAACGGGCGCCGAGACCCAGTACTTC. The variable domain in full, completed from reference TRBV5-1 and TRBJ2-5, reads KAGVTQTPRYLIKTRGQQVTLSCSPISGHRSVSWYQQTPGQGLQFLFEYFSETQRNKGNFPGRFSGRQFSNSRSEMNVSTLELGDSALYLCASSLGTGAETQYFGPGTRLLVL.

This clonotype was seen many times. This rearrangement joins TRBV7-6 to TRBJ1-1, with 10 bases that match TRBD1. This CDR3 spans 16 amino acids. V was clipped by 5 bases and J by 1 base; unmatched bases: 7. In germline, CDR1 is SGHVS, CDR2 FNYEAQ. This CDR3 reads CASSPLRTGGNTEAFF. The CDR3 DNA reads TGTGCCAGCAGCCCTCTGCGGACAGGGGGGAACACTGAAGCTTTCTTT.

This clonotype was detected ten times or more. V is TRBV29-1 and J is TRBJ1-1; the D is unclear. This CDR3 is built from 10 residues. V was trimmed by 3 bases and J by 8 bases, leaving 7 bases between them. Per the germline V gene, CDR1 is SQVTM and CDR2 is ANQGSEA. The CDR3 spells CSVEAEEAFF. DNA of the CDR3: TGCAGCGTTGAGGCGGAGGAAGCTTTCTTT.

As concerns this clonotype: The junction does not match germline at one end; this may be a read error. This chain joins TRBV5-3 and TRBJ2-7; TRBD1 matches 8 bases. TRBV5-3 carries the ORF label, with uncertain function. This CDR3 contains 14 residues. The CDR3 spells CASSSGQVYYEQYF. Here the CDR3 DNA reads TGTGCCAGCAGCTCGGGACAGGTGTACTACGAGCAGTACTTC.

With regard to this clonotype: A far larger clone is off by one base, so a read error is likely. V usage is TRBV6-6 and J usage is TRBJ2-7; D is possibly TRBD1 (6 bases). Germline lookup yields CDR1 MNHNY and CDR2 SVGAGI (reference sequence). This CDR3 region has 13 residues. V lost 10 bases to trimming and J lost 4 bases, with 17 bases between them. In nucleotides, the CDR3 is TGTGCCATCGTACCGTCAGGGGTGTACGAGCAGTACTTC. It is translated as CAIVPSGVYEQYF.

This clonotype was counted many times. This rearrangement joins TRBV2 to TRBJ1-2, with unresolved D. The germline CDR1 and CDR2 sequences are SNHLY and FYNNEI. V lost 6 bases and J 7 bases, leaving 9 bases between the germline ends. The CDR3 spans 11 residues. The DNA for the CDR3 is TGTGCCAGCAGGGCCTCCCGTGGCTACACCTTC. Its protein product is CASRASRGYTF.

This clonotype was counted at least ten times. J is TRBJ1-2 and V is TRBV15; D possibly corresponds to TRBD1 (5 bases). The V and J ends lost 5 bases and 4 bases respectively, with 11 bases between them. CDR1 is LNHNV and CDR2 is YYDKDF in the germline V gene (reference sequence). The CDR3 length is 13 residues. In DNA, the CDR3 is TGTGCCACCAGCCTAGGGACGGTCTATGGCTACACCTTC. This encodes CATSLGTVYGYTF. The full variable domain, completed using reference TRBV15 and TRBJ1-2, is DAMVIQNPRYQVTQFGKPVTLSCSQTLNHNVMYWYQQKSSQAPKLLFHYYDKDFNNEADTPDNFQSRRPNTSFCFLDIRSPGLGDTAMYLCATSLGTVYGYTFGSGTRLTVV.

In its sample, this clonotype was seen many times. The CDR3 bases are TGTGCCAGCTCACCACTGGCTAGCGGGAGGGTCACTGAGACCCAGTACTTC. It encodes CASSPLASGRVTETQYF. The chain couples TRBV18 to TRBJ2-5; 12 nucleotides align to TRBD2. This CDR3 comprises 17 residues. J lost 5 bases, V lost 1 base, and 8 bases had no gene match. Germline V gives CDR1 KGHSH, CDR2 LQKENI.

This clonotype has ten or more counts. This sequence joins TRBV25-1 and TRBJ2-1; 16 positions agree with TRBD2. The V and J ends lost 3 bases and 6 bases, in that order; junction bases with no gene match: 2. CDR1 and CDR2 from the germline V gene are MGHDK and SYGVNS. This CDR3 has 16 residues. CDR3: CASSEGLAGGFNEQFF. For the CDR3, the DNA is TGTGCCAGCAGTGAGGGACTAGCGGGAGGGTTCAATGAGCAGTTCTTC.

At least ten counts were recorded for this clonotype. The chain links TRBV27 to TRBJ2-3; 8 bases are shared with TRBD1. The CDR3 totals 14 residues. Germline V gene sequence: CDR1 MNHEY, CDR2 SMNVEV (reference sequence). V lost 4 bases to trimming and J lost 4 bases; unmatched junction nucleotides: 4. The CDR3 is CASSSRGRPDTQYF. The CDR3 nucleotides read TGTGCCAGCAGTTCCAGGGGGCGCCCAGATACGCAGTATTTT.

The table lists this clonotype with many counts. The CDR3 protein is CASSQGQTRLTGELFF. CDR3 bases: TGCGCCAGCAGCCAGGGACAGACTCGACTCACCGGGGAGCTGTTTTTT. The chain combines TRBV4-1 with TRBJ2-2; 7 nucleotides align to TRBD1. V trimming: 3 bases; J trimming: 4 bases; junction bases outside the gene matches: 8. The CDR3 loop spans 16 amino acids. Per germline, CDR1 MGHRA and CDR2 YSYEKL.

At least ten counts were recorded for this clonotype. The J gene is TRBJ2-1, the V gene TRBV6-2 or TRBV6-3, with D perhaps matching TRBD1 (6 bases). The V end lost 5 bases, the J end lost 1 base, and 15 bases lay between the germline ends. Per the germline V gene, CDR1 is MNHEY and CDR2 is SVGEGT. The CDR3 has 16 residues. The DNA for the CDR3 is TGTGCCAGCAGTGAATCCGGGCAGGGGTCCTACAATGAGCAGTTCTTC. This sequence encodes CASSESGQGSYNEQFF.

This clonotype was seen at least ten times. The chain has TRBV6-5 and TRBJ2-7; D not certain. This CDR3 spans 13 amino acids. Trimming removed 5 bases at V and 6 bases at J, with 14 bases between. CDR1 and CDR2 (germline): MNHEY, SVGAGI. The CDR3 loop is CASSKQTKFEQYF. CDR3 DNA: TGTGCCAGCAGTAAGCAGACCAAATTCGAGCAGTACTTC.

This clonotype was seen repeatedly, ten times or more. The rearrangement links TRBV30 to TRBJ2-3; 10 positions agree with TRBD1. Per the germline V gene, CDR1 is GTSNPN and CDR2 is SVGIG (reference sequence). The CDR3 loop spans 13 amino acids. The trim removed 4 bases at V and 4 bases at J, leaving 2 bases unmatched. CDR3 DNA: TGTGCCTGGATGACAGGGGGCCCAGATACGCAGTATTTT. Its translation: CAWMTGGPDTQYF.

This clonotype was seen many times. The chain joins TRBV7-2 to TRBJ2-1; D unresolved. The CDR3 totals 18 residues. Trimming cost V 4 bases and J 0 bases, with 19 bases left between them. Per the germline V gene, CDR1 is SGHTA and CDR2 is FQGNSA. The CDR3 DNA is TGTGCCAGCAGCTCCGCATGGGCGTCGGTCAGCTCCTACAATGAGCAGTTCTTC. Translated, it gives CASSSAWASVSSYNEQFF.